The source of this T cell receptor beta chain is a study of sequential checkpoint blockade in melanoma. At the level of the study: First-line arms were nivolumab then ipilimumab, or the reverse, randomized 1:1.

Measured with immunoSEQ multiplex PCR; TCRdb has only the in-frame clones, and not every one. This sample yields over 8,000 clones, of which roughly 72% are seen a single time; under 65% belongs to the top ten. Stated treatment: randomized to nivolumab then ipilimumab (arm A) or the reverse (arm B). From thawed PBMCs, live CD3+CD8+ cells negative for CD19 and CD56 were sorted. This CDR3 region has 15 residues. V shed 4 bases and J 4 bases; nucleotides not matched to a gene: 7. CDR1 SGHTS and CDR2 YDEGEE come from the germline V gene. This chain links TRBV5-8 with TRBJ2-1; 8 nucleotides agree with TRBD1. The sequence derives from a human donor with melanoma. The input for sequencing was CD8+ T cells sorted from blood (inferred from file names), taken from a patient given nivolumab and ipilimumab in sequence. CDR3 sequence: CASSPPDRGYNEQFF. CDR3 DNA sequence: TGTGCCAGCAGCCCGCCCGACAGGGGATACAATGAGCAGTTCTTC.